Shown below are 5 T cell receptor beta chains from a single sample sequenced in a study of cytomegalovirus exposure and HLA in healthy donors. PCR used 60 Vbeta primers and 13 Jbeta primers. Sequencing used immunoSEQ multiplex PCR; TCRdb keeps in-frame clones, though not all of them. In total, the table holds about 160,000 clones. Material: PBMCs. The receptors here all came from a woman in her sixties in good health and CMV-seronegative.

The V and J genes are TRBV30 and TRBJ2-3; 7 nucleotides match TRBD1. The J segment lost 0 bases and the V segment lost 3 bases, leaving 3 bases of the junction unmatched. CDR1 and CDR2 (germline): GTSNPN, SVGIG (reference sequence). The CDR3 spans 14 residues. The CDR3 DNA follows: TGTGCCTGGAGGGACAGGATAAGCACAGATACGCAGTATTTT. It encodes CAWRDRISTDTQYF.

V and J are TRBV18 and TRBJ2-1, with 7 bases aligning to TRBD1. This CDR3 has 15 amino acids. After removal of 5 bases from V and 1 base from J, the junction contained 5 bases not matched to a gene. Germline CDR1 and CDR2: KGHSH and LQKENI. CDR3 residues: CASSGTVRSYNEQFF. The DNA for the CDR3 is TGTGCCAGCTCAGGGACAGTACGATCCTACAATGAGCAGTTCTTC.

V gene TRBV6-6 combines with J gene TRBJ2-1; TRBD2 matches at 14 bases. The CDR3 has 16 amino acids. The ends lost 2 bases at V and 8 bases at J; junction bases unmatched: 5. Germline lookup yields CDR1 MNHNY and CDR2 SVGAGI (reference sequence). The CDR3 DNA reads as TGTGCCAGCAGTTACCCGGGACTAGCGGGAGTGGATGAGCAGTTCTTC. Its translation: CASSYPGLAGVDEQFF.

This chain links TRBV7-8 with TRBJ1-4; possible D gene TRBD1, 5 bases. Germline V CDR1 and CDR2: SGHVS, FQNEAQ. Trimming left V 4 bases short and J 6 bases short, with 18 bases between. The CDR3 runs to 16 residues. The CDR3 reads CASSSYRRGGDEKLFF. As DNA, the CDR3 is TGTGCCAGCAGCTCATATCGAAGGGGAGGGGATGAAAAACTGTTTTTT.

The chain is built from TRBV7-3 and TRBJ1-1; weak D call: TRBD1 (5 bases). Germline assignment: CDR1 SGHTA and CDR2 FQGTGA. Trimming took 4 bases from V and 3 from J, leaving 9 bases between them. The CDR3 has 13 residues. CDR3 region: CASSSVGDTEAFF. CDR3 nucleotides: TGTGCCAGCAGCTCTGTAGGGGACACTGAAGCTTTCTTT.